What follows is one T cell receptor (beta chain) and its context. Its antigen is not known. The Oncomine TCR Beta short-read assay generated sequence data from the DNA of cultured CD4+ T cells. TCRdb passed the PCR reads through MiXCR, listing each CDR3 protein once. The repertoire holds tens of thousands of distinct CDR3 sequences, with around 66% as singletons. This sample is drawn from a study of vaccination and CD4 T cells after COVID-19. The CDR3 contains 12 residues. V lost 5 bases and J 6 bases, leaving 8 bases between the germline ends. The germline V gene has CDR1 SGHVS and CDR2 FNYEAQ. Specified treatment: roughly 11-day PBMC culture with coronavirus spike peptide pools or control peptides (ViraFEST assay). T cells were expanded with peptide pools, and expanded clonotypes were identified by TCR sequencing.

The chain has TRBV7-6 and TRBJ2-1; D is unclear. Sample: CD4+ T cells from blood, cultured in vitro. This sequence was found in a human donor who had recovered from COVID-19. CDR3 sequence: CASSPWRNEQFF. The CDR3 bases are TGTGCCAGCAGCCCCTGGCGCAATGAGCAGTTCTTC.